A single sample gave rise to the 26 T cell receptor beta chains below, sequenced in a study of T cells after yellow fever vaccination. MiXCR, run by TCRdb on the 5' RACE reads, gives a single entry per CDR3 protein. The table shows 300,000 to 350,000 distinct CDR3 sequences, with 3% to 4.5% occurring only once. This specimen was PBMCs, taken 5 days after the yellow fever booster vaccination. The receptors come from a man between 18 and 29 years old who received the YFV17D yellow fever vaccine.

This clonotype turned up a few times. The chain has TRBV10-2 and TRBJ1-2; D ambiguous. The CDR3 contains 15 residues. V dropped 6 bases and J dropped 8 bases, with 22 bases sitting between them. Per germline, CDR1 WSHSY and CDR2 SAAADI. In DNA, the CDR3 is TGCGCCAGCAGCGAAAGACGGCCCCCCATGCGGGGCTACACCTTC. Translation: CASSERRPPMRGYTF.

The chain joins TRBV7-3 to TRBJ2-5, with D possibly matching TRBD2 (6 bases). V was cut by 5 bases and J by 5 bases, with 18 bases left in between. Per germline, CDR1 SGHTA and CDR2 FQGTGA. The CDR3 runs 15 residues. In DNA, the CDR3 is TGTGCCAGCAGCGCCTCGGGACTCCCGCCCGAGACCCAGTACTTC. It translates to CASSASGLPPETQYF.

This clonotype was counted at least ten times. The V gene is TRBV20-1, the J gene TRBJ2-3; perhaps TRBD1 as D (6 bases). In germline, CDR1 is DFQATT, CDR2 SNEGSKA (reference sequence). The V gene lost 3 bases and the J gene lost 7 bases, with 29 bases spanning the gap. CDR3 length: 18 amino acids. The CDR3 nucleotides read TGCAGTGCTAGCAGTGGTGGGCTGGGACACATTACAGAGAATACGCAGTATTTT. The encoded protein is CSASSGGLGHITENTQYF.

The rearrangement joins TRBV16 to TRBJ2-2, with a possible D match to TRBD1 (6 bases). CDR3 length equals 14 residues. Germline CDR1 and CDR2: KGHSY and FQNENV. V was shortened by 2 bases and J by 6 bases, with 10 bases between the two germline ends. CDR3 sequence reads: CASSQPGEAGELFF. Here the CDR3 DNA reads TGTGCCAGCAGCCAACCAGGGGAAGCCGGGGAGCTGTTTTTT.

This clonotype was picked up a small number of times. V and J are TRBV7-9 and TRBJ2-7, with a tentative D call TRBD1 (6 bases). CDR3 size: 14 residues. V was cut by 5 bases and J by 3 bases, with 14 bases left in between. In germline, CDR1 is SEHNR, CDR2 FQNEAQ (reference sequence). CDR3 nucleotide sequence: TGTGCCAGCAGCCCCGGACCGGACAGCTACGAGCAGTACTTC. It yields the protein CASSPGPDSYEQYF.

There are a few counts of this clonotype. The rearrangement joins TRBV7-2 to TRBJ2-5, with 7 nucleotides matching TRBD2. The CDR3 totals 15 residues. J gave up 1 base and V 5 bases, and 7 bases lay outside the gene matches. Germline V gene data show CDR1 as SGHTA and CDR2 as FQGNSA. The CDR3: CASSERGLRQETQYF. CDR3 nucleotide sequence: TGTGCCAGCAGCGAGCGGGGACTCCGCCAAGAGACCCAGTACTTC.

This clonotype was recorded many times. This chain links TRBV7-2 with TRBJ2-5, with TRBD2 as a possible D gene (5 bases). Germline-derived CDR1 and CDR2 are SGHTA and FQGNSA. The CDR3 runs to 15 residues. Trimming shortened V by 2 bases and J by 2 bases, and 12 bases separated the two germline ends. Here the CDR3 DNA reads TGTGCCAGCAGCTTACAAGGTCGGGGACAAGAGACCCAGTACTTC. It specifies CASSLQGRGQETQYF. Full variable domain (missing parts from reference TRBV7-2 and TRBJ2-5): GAGVSQSPSNKVTEKGKDVELRCDPISGHTALYWYRQSLGQGLEFLIYFQGNSAPDKSGLPSDRFSAERTGGSVSTLTIQRTQQEDSAVYLCASSLQGRGQETQYFGPGTRLLVL.

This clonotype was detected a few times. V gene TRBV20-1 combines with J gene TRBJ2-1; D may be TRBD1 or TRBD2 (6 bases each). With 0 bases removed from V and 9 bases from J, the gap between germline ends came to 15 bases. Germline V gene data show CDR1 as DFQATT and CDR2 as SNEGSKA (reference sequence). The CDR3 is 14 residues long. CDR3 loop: CSAREVTGAGEQFF. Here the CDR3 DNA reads TGCAGTGCTAGAGAAGTAACGGGGGCCGGTGAGCAGTTCTTC.

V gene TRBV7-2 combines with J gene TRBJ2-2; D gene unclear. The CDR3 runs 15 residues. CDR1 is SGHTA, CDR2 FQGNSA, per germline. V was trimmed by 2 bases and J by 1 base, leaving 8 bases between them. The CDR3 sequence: CASSLRAKNTGELFF. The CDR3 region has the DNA TGTGCCAGCAGCTTAAGGGCTAAGAACACCGGGGAGCTGTTTTTT.

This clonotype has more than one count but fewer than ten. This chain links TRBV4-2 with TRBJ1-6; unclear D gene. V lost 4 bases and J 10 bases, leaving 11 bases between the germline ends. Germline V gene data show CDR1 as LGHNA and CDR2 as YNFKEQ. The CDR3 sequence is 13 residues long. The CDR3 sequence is CASSPQRDSPLHF. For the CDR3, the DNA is TGTGCCAGCAGCCCCCAAAGAGACTCACCCCTCCACTTT.

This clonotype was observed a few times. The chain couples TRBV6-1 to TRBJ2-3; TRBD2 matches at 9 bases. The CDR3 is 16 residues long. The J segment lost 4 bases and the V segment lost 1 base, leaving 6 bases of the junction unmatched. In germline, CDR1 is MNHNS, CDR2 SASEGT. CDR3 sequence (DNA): TGTGCCAGCAGTGAAGTTGCGGGGGGGCTGGCAGATACGCAGTATTTT. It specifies CASSEVAGGLADTQYF.

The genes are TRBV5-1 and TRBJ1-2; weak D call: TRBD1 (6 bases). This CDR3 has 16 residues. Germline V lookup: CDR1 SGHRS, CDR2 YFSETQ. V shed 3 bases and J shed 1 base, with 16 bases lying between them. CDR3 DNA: TGCGCCAGCAGCTCGACGGGGGCGACCCATAACTATGGCTACACCTTC. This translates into CASSSTGATHNYGYTF.

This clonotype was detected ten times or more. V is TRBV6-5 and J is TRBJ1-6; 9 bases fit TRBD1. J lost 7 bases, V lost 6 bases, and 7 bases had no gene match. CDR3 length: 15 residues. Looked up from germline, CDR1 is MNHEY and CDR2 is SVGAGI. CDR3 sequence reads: CASSPGQGYNSPLHF. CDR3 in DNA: TGTGCCAGCAGCCCGGGACAGGGTTACAATTCACCCCTCCACTTT.

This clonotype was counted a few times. The CDR3 region is CSAGTGVQPQHF. The CDR3 DNA reads TGCAGTGCCGGGACAGGGGTTCAGCCCCAGCATTTT. The chain joins TRBV20-1 to TRBJ1-5, with TRBD1 identical over 10 bases. Per the germline V gene, CDR1 is DFQATT and CDR2 is SNEGSKA (reference sequence). This CDR3 is built from 12 residues. Unmatched junction bases numbered 2, after V lost 6 bases and J lost 6 bases.

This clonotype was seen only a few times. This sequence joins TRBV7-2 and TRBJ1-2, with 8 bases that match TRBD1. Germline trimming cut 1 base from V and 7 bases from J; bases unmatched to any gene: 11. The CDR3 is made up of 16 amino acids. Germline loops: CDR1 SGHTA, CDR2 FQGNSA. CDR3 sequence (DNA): TGTGCCAGCAGCTTAGTGTGGGACAGGCCCTGGAGTGGCTACACCTTC. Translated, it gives CASSLVWDRPWSGYTF.

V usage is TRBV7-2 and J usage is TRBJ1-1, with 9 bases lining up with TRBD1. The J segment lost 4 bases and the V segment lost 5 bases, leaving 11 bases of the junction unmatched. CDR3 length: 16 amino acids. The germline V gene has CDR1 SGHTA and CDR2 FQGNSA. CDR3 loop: CASSLSRDRVGTEAFF. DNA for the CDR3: TGTGCCAGCAGCCTCTCCCGGGACAGGGTCGGCACTGAAGCTTTCTTT.

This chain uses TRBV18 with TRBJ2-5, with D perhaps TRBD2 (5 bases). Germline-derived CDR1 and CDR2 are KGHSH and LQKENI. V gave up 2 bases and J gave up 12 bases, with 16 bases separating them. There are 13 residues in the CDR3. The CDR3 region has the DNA TGTGCCAGCTCACCAGGCATGGAGGCCTCGGAGTACTTC. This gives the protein CASSPGMEASEYF.

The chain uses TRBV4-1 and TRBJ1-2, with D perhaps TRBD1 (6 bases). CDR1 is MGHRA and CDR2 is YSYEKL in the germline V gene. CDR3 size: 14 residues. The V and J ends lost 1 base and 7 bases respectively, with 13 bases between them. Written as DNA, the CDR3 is TGCGCCAGCAGCCAAGGCTCAGGGGTCGGTGGCTACACCTTC. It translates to CASSQGSGVGGYTF.

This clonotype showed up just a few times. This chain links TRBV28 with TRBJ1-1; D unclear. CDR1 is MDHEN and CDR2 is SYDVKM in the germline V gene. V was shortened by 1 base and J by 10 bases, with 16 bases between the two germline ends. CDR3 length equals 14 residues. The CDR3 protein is CASSLSGRLVGAFF. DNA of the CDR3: TGTGCCAGCAGTTTATCCGGACGCTTAGTTGGAGCTTTCTTT.

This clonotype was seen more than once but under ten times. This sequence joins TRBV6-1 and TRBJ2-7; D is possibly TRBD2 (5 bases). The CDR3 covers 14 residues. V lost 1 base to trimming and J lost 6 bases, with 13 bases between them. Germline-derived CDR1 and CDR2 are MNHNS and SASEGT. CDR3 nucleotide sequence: TGTGCCAGCAGTGAAGGGGGAGCACGTTTCGAGCAGTACGTC. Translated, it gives CASSEGGARFEQYV.

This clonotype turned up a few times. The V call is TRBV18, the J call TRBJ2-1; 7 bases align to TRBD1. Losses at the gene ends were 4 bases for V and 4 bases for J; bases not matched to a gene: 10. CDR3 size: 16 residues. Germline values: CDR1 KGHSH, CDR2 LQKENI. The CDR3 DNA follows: TGTGCCAGCTCACGTACCTCCGGACAGGATTACAATGAGCAGTTCTTC. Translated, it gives CASSRTSGQDYNEQFF.

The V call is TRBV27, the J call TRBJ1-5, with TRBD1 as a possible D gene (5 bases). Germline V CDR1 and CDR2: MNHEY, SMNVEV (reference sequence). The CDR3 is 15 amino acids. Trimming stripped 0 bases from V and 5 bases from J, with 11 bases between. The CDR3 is CASSLSEGRHQPQHF. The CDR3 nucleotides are TGTGCCAGCAGTTTATCGGAGGGGCGGCATCAGCCCCAGCATTTT.

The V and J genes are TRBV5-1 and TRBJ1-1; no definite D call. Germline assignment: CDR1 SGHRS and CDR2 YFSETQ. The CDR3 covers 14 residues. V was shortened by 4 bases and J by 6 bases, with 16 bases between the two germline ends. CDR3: CASSPDYDAAEAFF. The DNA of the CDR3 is TGCGCCAGCAGCCCTGACTATGACGCGGCTGAAGCTTTCTTT.

CDR3 nucleotide sequence: TGCAGTTTCACTCGAGCTTGGGGCACTGAAGCTTTCTTT. Residues: CSFTRAWGTEAFF. The chain carries TRBV20-1 and TRBJ1-1; D is uncertain. This CDR3 spans 13 amino acids. The germline gives CDR1 DFQATT, CDR2 SNEGSKA (reference sequence). V lost 8 bases to trimming and J lost 4 bases, with 17 bases between them.

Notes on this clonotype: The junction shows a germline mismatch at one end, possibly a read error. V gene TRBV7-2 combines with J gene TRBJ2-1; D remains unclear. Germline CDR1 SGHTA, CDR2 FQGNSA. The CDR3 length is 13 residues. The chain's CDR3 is CASSLNTYNKQFF. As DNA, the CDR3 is TGTGCCAGCAGCTTAAATACCTACAATAAGCAGTTCTTC.

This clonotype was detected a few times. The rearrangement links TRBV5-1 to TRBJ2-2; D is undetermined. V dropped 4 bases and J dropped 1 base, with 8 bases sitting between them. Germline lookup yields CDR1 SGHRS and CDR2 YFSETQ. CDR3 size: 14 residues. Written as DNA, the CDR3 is TGCGCCAGCAGCAAGGACGGGAACACCGGGGAGCTGTTTTTT. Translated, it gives CASSKDGNTGELFF. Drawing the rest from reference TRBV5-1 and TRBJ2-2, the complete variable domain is KAGVTQTPRYLIKTRGQQVTLSCSPISGHRSVSWYQQTPGQGLQFLFEYFSETQRNKGNFPGRFSGRQFSNSRSEMNVSTLELGDSALYLCASSKDGNTGELFFGEGSRLTVL.